This T cell receptor beta chain originates from a study of vaccination and CD4 T cells after COVID-19 (dated 2022 in TCRdb). In terms of the full investigation: Every convalescent patient had a positive nasal swab PCR test for SARS-CoV-2, with mild disease in roughly nine patients and severe disease in one. The convalescent cohort comprised six males and four females, including two Hispanic individuals, seven Caucasians, two Asians and one multiracial person. Two doses of either the Pfizer-BioNTech BNT162b2 vaccine (n=8) or the Moderna mRNA-1273 vaccine (n=2) were administered to participants. Post-COVID blood samples from convalescent patients were collected a median of approximately 100 days after diagnosis, with a range of 35 to 161 days. The time from the second vaccine dose to post-vaccine blood sampling had a median of roughly 70 days and ranged from roughly 12 to 241 days. The cultures were stimulated with overlapping spike peptide pools from SARS-CoV-2 and from the common cold coronaviruses HCoV-NL63, HCoV-OC43 and HCoV-229E. Control cultures received a CEFX viral epitope pool as the positive control, an HIV-1 Nef peptide pool as the negative control, or no peptide. In 10 COVID-19 convalescent patients and several infection-naive healthy vaccine recipients, the spike-specific CD4+ TCR repertoire before mRNA vaccination was compared with the repertoire after mRNA vaccination.

The treatment or condition label on this specimen signifies: roughly 10-day PBMC culture with coronavirus spike peptide pools or control peptides (ViraFEST assay). The ViraFEST assay, used in the study, expanded antigen-specific T cells with peptide pools and then identified the expanded clonotypes through TCR sequencing. The convalescent patients' positive SARS-CoV-2 PCR tests fell between March and December 2020, which was before the Alpha, Beta and Delta variants emerged in the United States. Each well held 2 million or so PBMCs cultured in IMDM containing roughly 5% human AB serum and 9 to 10 IU/ml IL-2, with 10 ug/ml peptide pools added. On days 3 and 7, half of the culture medium was replaced with fresh IL-2-containing medium. CD4+ T cells were isolated after 10 days of culture through negative selection using the EasySep CD4+ T cell isolation kit. Ficoll-Paque Plus gradient centrifugation was used to isolate PBMCs from whole blood, and the isolated PBMCs were then either used fresh or cryopreserved at -140C. Culture conditions were generally each tested in triplicate wells.

The CDR3 numbers 14 residues from cysteine through phenylalanine. Only CDR3 DNA is held: 42 bases, read in frame from base 1. In the germline V gene, CDR1 corresponds to MRHNA and CDR2 to SNTAGT. For this chain, trimming is 2 bases at the V end and 5 bases at the J end, and the number of junction bases without a gene match is 4. Overall study outcomes, separate from this receptor: Although the median number of SARS-CoV-2-reactive clonotypes went up from roughly 19 after infection to approximately 40 after vaccination, the increase was not significant. In convalescent patients, a median around 84% of post-vaccine SARS-CoV-2-reactive clones were detected only after vaccination, and vaccine-specific priming was suggested by this finding. The study included relatively few convalescent patients and did not analyze early timepoints after natural infection. Of the vaccine-specific clones in convalescent patients, 304 of 307, or nearly all, reacted only to SARS-CoV-2 spike and did not cross-react with common cold coronaviruses.

Of note for this clonotype: Its antigen target is currently unknown. No clone much larger than this one lies a single base away; base qualities are absent.

Library prep was done by PCR. DNA from cultured CD4+ T cells was subjected to TCR sequencing with the Oncomine TCR Beta short-read assay at the Johns Hopkins FTIC core. The QIAamp micro DNA kit was used to extract genomic DNA from the cultured CD4+ T cells. Oncomine TCR Beta libraries from cultured CD4+ T cells were pooled with unique dual indexes and sequenced on an Illumina iSeq 100. The paper's data handling went like this. Non-productive sequences were removed, and CDR3s that did not start with C, did not end with F or W, or were shorter than 7 amino acids were discarded. Antigen-specific clonotypes were identified using the MANAFEST web application through comparison of peptide-stimulated wells with reference and other culture wells. To be called positive, a clone needed an FDR below 0.05, an odds ratio above 5, and a productive frequency above 0.1% in at least two of three replicate wells. A clonotype was classed as cross-reactive if the clonotype showed significant expansion both in SARS-CoV-2 spike wells and in at least one common cold coronavirus spike condition. Using R version 3.6.1, CDR3 homology was evaluated through Levenshtein distances (stringdist) along with unrooted phylogenetic trees (ape). TCRdb reprocessed the public reads (quality trimming at Q25 with fastp, clone calling with MiXCR) and kept in-frame beta chains. Rows with a matching CDR3 protein are joined into one entry that keeps the most common DNA and genes. The V and J calls reflect TCRdb's pipeline rather than the authors' work. This sample comprises about 19,000 distinct CDR3 sequences, around 49% of them detected only once. Around 3.6% of the sample lies in the top ten.

The receptor was derived from a human donor who had recovered from COVID-19. Here the chain combines TRBV6-4 and TRBJ2-5, and 8 bases in between align with TRBD2. The specimen was CD4+ T cells from blood, cultured in vitro. The DNA sequence is given as TGTGCCAGCAGTGACCGCGGGAGGCCCGAGACCCAGTACTTC. Translated, this gives CASSDRGRPETQYF.